This is a list of T cell receptor beta chains from one sample in a study of T-cell reconstitution after alpha-beta-depleted transplantation in children. TCRdb passed the PCR reads through MiXCR, listing each CDR3 protein once. Seen here are 95,000 to 120,000 distinct CDR3 sequences, around 6.4% observed once, and the top ten hold 20% to 25%. The material sequenced was PBMCs, mostly from graft donor cells, taken 360 days after TCRalphabeta/CD19-depleted stem cell transplant. These receptors were taken from a male patient between 2 and 10 years old who had a stem cell transplant for acute lymphoblastic leukemia, so the T cells may come from the graft donor. CDR3s include the opening cysteine and the closing phenylalanine or tryptophan. Fields, in order: J gene, V gene, D gene, clone size, CDR3 protein, CDR3 DNA. D genes are given only for firm matches. The size of a clone is reported for some rows only, either as once, few or many, or as a class for expanded clones.

J gene: TRBJ1-1; V gene: TRBV15; D gene: TRBD1; clone size: few; CDR3 protein: CATSRGDRAVPEAFF; CDR3 DNA: TGTGCCACCAGCAGAGGTGACAGGGCGGTCCCTGAAGCTTTCTTT
J gene: TRBJ1-6; V gene: TRBV12-3/TRBV12-4; D gene: -; clone size: few; CDR3 protein: CASSRQYNSPLHF; CDR3 DNA: TGTGCCAGCAGTCGCCAGTATAATTCACCCCTCCACTTT
J gene: TRBJ1-6; V gene: TRBV14; D gene: TRBD1; clone size: -; CDR3 protein: CASSQDRTGVSPLHF; CDR3 DNA: TGTGCCAGCAGCCAAGATAGGACAGGGGTTTCACCCCTCCACTTT
J gene: TRBJ1-5; V gene: TRBV27; D gene: -; clone size: few; CDR3 protein: CASSSRGGYQPQHF; CDR3 DNA: TGTGCCAGCAGTTCCCGTGGGGGGTATCAGCCCCAGCATTTT
J gene: TRBJ2-7; V gene: TRBV7-3; D gene: -; clone size: few; CDR3 protein: CASSSSPREHF; CDR3 DNA: TGTGCCAGCAGCTCCAGCCCCCGTGAACACTTC
J gene: TRBJ1-6; V gene: TRBV29-1; D gene: TRBD1; clone size: few; CDR3 protein: CSVGTGDNSPLHF; CDR3 DNA: TGCAGCGTGGGGACAGGCGATAATTCACCCCTCCACTTT
J gene: TRBJ1-2; V gene: TRBV7-6; D gene: TRBD1; clone size: -; CDR3 protein: CASSLGQDYTF; CDR3 DNA: TGTGCCAGCAGCTTGGGACAGGACTACACCTTC
J gene: TRBJ2-7; V gene: TRBV3-1; D gene: -; clone size: many; CDR3 protein: CASSHPRGPAPYEQYF; CDR3 DNA: TGTGCCAGCAGCCACCCAAGAGGGCCAGCCCCCTACGAGCAGTACTTC
J gene: TRBJ1-5; V gene: TRBV20-1; D gene: -; clone size: many; CDR3 protein: CSARRVKDVANQPQHF; CDR3 DNA: TGCAGTGCTAGGAGGGTCAAGGACGTAGCGAATCAGCCCCAGCATTTT
J gene: TRBJ2-3; V gene: TRBV4-2; D gene: -; clone size: many; CDR3 protein: CASSRGQGRTDTQYF; CDR3 DNA: TGTGCCAGCAGCCGCGGTCAAGGACGGACAGATACGCAGTATTTT
J gene: TRBJ2-7; V gene: TRBV29-1; D gene: -; clone size: -; CDR3 protein: CSVLRDYEQYF; CDR3 DNA: TGCAGCGTTCTGCGAGACTACGAGCAGTACTTC
J gene: TRBJ1-5; V gene: TRBV12-3/TRBV12-4; D gene: -; clone size: many; CDR3 protein: CASSLGRTVSNQPQHF; CDR3 DNA: TGTGCCAGCAGTTTAGGACGGACGGTTAGCAATCAGCCCCAGCATTTT
J gene: TRBJ1-5; V gene: TRBV12-3/TRBV12-4; D gene: TRBD1; clone size: many; CDR3 protein: CASSFRGDQPQHF; CDR3 DNA: TGTGCCAGCAGTTTCAGGGGGGATCAGCCCCAGCATTTT
J gene: TRBJ1-2; V gene: TRBV29-1; D gene: -; clone size: few; CDR3 protein: CSVDFIVWGKKDYGYTF; CDR3 DNA: TGCAGCGTTGACTTCATTGTTTGGGGGAAGAAAGACTATGGCTACACCTTC
J gene: TRBJ1-1; V gene: TRBV5-6; D gene: -; clone size: many; CDR3 protein: CASSLGGSVGTEAFF; CDR3 DNA: TGTGCCAGCAGCTTGGGAGGGTCGGTCGGCACTGAAGCTTTCTTT
J gene: TRBJ2-1; V gene: TRBV29-1; D gene: -; clone size: many; CDR3 protein: CSVLQGRISSNEQFF; CDR3 DNA: TGCAGCGTCCTCCAGGGGAGGATAAGTTCCAATGAGCAGTTCTTC
J gene: TRBJ2-3; V gene: TRBV7-6; D gene: TRBD2; clone size: -; CDR3 protein: CASSLLAGRTDTQYF; CDR3 DNA: TGTGCCAGCAGCCTACTAGCGGGACGCACAGATACGCAGTATTTT
J gene: TRBJ2-3; V gene: TRBV20-1; D gene: TRBD2; clone size: -; CDR3 protein: CSARGLAGGDTQYF; CDR3 DNA: TGCAGTGCCCGTGGACTAGCGGGGGGGGATACGCAGTATTTT
J gene: TRBJ2-7; V gene: TRBV9; D gene: TRBD1; clone size: many; CDR3 protein: CASSVRPWTGNSYEQYF; CDR3 DNA: TGTGCCAGCAGCGTACGTCCGTGGACAGGGAACTCCTACGAGCAGTACTTC
J gene: TRBJ2-5; V gene: TRBV7-2; D gene: TRBD1; clone size: -; CDR3 protein: CASSFPGQGRTQYF; CDR3 DNA: TGTGCCAGCAGCTTCCCGGGACAGGGAAGGACCCAGTACTTC
J gene: TRBJ2-5; V gene: TRBV3-1; D gene: TRBD2; clone size: few; CDR3 protein: CASSSGTSGYQETQYF; CDR3 DNA: TGTGCCAGCAGCTCTGGGACTAGCGGGTACCAAGAGACCCAGTACTTC
J gene: TRBJ2-2; V gene: TRBV10-3; D gene: -; clone size: many; CDR3 protein: CAISESKGPNTGELFF; CDR3 DNA: TGTGCCATCAGTGAGTCGAAGGGTCCGAACACCGGGGAGCTGTTTTTT
J gene: TRBJ2-4; V gene: TRBV6-2/TRBV6-3; D gene: TRBD1; clone size: many; CDR3 protein: CASNYRDRGPKNIQYF; CDR3 DNA: TGTGCCAGCAACTACCGGGACAGGGGGCCGAAAAACATTCAGTACTTC